The 30 T cell receptor beta chains listed next were all sequenced from one sample in a study of blood T cell repertoires in COVID-19 (TCRdb year 2020). Preparation of the library involved the immunoSEQ multiplex PCR assay. The table was pulled from immuneACCESS by TCRdb, which kept in-frame rearrangements only. Such tables lose some clones; where checked, under half of the loss comes from unresolved V genes, and the rest has no known cause. The sample table shows 300,000 to 350,000 clones, and around 90% are seen once. 4% to 5.5% of the sample is held by the ten biggest clonotypes. Input material: PBMCs or T cells enriched from blood (not recorded which). The receptor source for this set is a woman between 18 and 30 years old with acute COVID-19.

This clone was seen a single time. This chain links TRBV6-5 with TRBJ2-2; 11 bases line up with TRBD1. CDR1 and CDR2 (germline): MNHEY, SVGAGI. The CDR3 loop spans 15 amino acids. V lost 11 bases to trimming and J lost 5 bases; unmatched junction nucleotides: 10. For the CDR3, the DNA is TGTGCCGTAAAGAGCGGGACAGGGGGAACCGGGGAGCTGTTTTTT. Translation gives CAVKSGTGGTGELFF.

This clone was picked up one time. The rearrangement uses TRBV5-1 and TRBJ2-5, with a tentative D call TRBD1 (5 bases). CDR1 is SGHRS and CDR2 is YFSETQ in the germline V gene. The CDR3 loop spans 13 amino acids. V was cut by 0 bases and J by 4 bases, with 7 bases left in between. CDR3 region: CASSLAGRETQYF. The CDR3 DNA sequence: TGCGCCAGCAGCTTGGCAGGGCGAGAGACCCAGTACTTC.

Here the CDR3 DNA reads TGTGCCAGCTCTCCCTTCGGGACTACTCAAAGCCATGAGCAGTTCTTC. This encodes CASSPFGTTQSHEQFF. The J gene is TRBJ2-1, the V gene TRBV18, with 7 bases that match TRBD2. Germline V gene data show CDR1 as KGHSH and CDR2 as LQKENI. The ends lost 6 bases at V and 8 bases at J; junction bases unmatched: 16. This CDR3 has 16 amino acids.

J is TRBJ2-1 and V is TRBV30; TRBD2 matches at 12 bases. Germline V gene data show CDR1 as GTSNPN and CDR2 as SVGIG (reference sequence). The CDR3 length is 15 residues. V dropped 3 bases and J dropped 6; count of bases not matched to a gene: 6. The CDR3 spells CAWSLGLAGPNEQFF. The CDR3 DNA sequence: TGTGCCTGGAGCCTCGGACTAGCGGGACCCAATGAGCAGTTCTTC.

The chain couples TRBV24-1 to TRBJ2-2, with 7 bases identical to TRBD1. This CDR3 spans 19 amino acids. CDR1 and CDR2 (germline): KGHDR, SFDVKD. V lost 3 bases, J lost 0 bases, and 12 bases stayed unmatched. In nucleotides, the CDR3 is TGTGCCACCAGTGATCTTTCTCTCCGGGACAGATCGAACACCGGGGAGCTGTTTTTT. Translation gives CATSDLSLRDRSNTGELFF.

The rearrangement uses TRBV10-1 and TRBJ1-1; 9 nucleotides agree with TRBD1. Per germline, CDR1 WNHNN and CDR2 SYGVQD (reference sequence). This CDR3 has 14 amino acids. V lost 6 bases and J lost 4; bases outside the gene matches: 6. The CDR3 reads CASSPDRGSTEAFF. For the CDR3, the DNA is TGCGCCAGCAGCCCCGACAGGGGGTCCACTGAAGCTTTCTTT.

The sample holds one count of this clone. This rearrangement joins TRBV5-1 to TRBJ1-1; perhaps TRBD1 as D (5 bases). V shed 7 bases and J shed 7 bases, with 17 bases lying between them. The germline CDR1 and CDR2 sequences are SGHRS and YFSETQ. This CDR3 comprises 13 residues. CDR3 coding DNA: TGCGCCAGCGCGGGACTTGAGTGGGGTGAAGCTTTCTTT. It translates to CASAGLEWGEAFF.

This chain uses TRBV7-9 with TRBJ2-1; TRBD2 matches 10 bases. V dropped 0 bases and J dropped 8; count of bases not matched to a gene: 1. Germline CDR1 SEHNR, CDR2 FQNEAQ (reference sequence). This CDR3 is built from 14 residues. The CDR3 DNA sequence: TGTGCCAGCAGCTTAGCCGGGACTAGCGATGAGCAGTTCTTC. Its protein is CASSLAGTSDEQFF. The entire variable domain, with the rest obtained from reference TRBV7-9 and TRBJ2-1, is as follows: DTGVSQNPRHKITKRGQNVTFRCDPISEHNRLYWYRQTLGQGPEFLTYFQNEAQLEKSRLLSDRFSAERPKGSFSTLEIQRTEQGDSAMYLCASSLAGTSDEQFFGPGTRLTVL.

CDR3 residues: CASSLQARTGFNEKLFF. The CDR3 nucleotides read TGTGCCAGCAGTCTTCAAGCCCGAACAGGGTTTAATGAAAAACTGTTTTTT. The gene calls are TRBV3-1 (or the pseudogene TRBV3-2) and TRBJ1-4; perhaps TRBD1 as D (6 bases). The CDR3 has 17 amino acids. V was shortened by 6 bases and J by 4 bases, with 21 bases between the two germline ends. CDR1 and CDR2 from the germline V gene are LGHDT and YNNKEL (reference sequence).

V usage is TRBV3-1 (or the pseudogene TRBV3-2) and J usage is TRBJ2-1, with TRBD2 identical over 11 bases. The CDR3 sequence is 16 residues long. Germline V gives CDR1 LGHDT, CDR2 YNNKEL (reference sequence). Trimming took 0 bases from V and 5 from J; bases not matched to a gene: 3. This CDR3 reads CASSQEGLAVDNEQFF. The CDR3 nucleotides are TGTGCCAGCAGCCAAGAGGGACTAGCGGTTGACAATGAGCAGTTCTTC.

A single count supports this clone. The V gene is TRBV12-3 or TRBV12-4, the J gene TRBJ2-2; the D gene is possibly TRBD1 (6 bases). This CDR3 comprises 13 residues. Trimming cost V 7 bases and J 6 bases, with 12 bases left between them. CDR3 DNA sequence: TGTGCCAGCACATCAGGGGTCCCCGGGGAGCTGTTTTTT. Its translation is CASTSGVPGELFF.

V is TRBV28 and J is TRBJ1-2; TRBD1 aligns across 7 bases. The CDR3 has 16 amino acids. V lost 5 bases, J lost 1 base, and 10 bases stayed unmatched. CDR1 is MDHEN, CDR2 SYDVKM, per germline. The CDR3 DNA is TGTGCCAGCAGTATCACTGGACAGGAGGGTAACTATGGCTACACCTTC. Translation: CASSITGQEGNYGYTF.

This clone was counted once. The chain recombines TRBV11-2 with TRBJ2-1, with 8 bases fitting TRBD2. The ends lost 3 bases at V and 7 bases at J; junction bases unmatched: 11. CDR1 is SGHAT, CDR2 FQNNGV, per germline. There are 16 residues in the CDR3. As DNA, the CDR3 is TGTGCCAGCAGCTTTATAAGCGGGAGTCAAAGAAATGAGCAGTTCTTC. The encoded protein is CASSFISGSQRNEQFF.

The CDR3 reads CAMEGSGNTIYF. The CDR3 nucleotides are TGTGCCATGGAGGGCTCTGGAAACACCATATATTTT. This chain uses TRBV28 with TRBJ1-3; D uncertain. This CDR3 contains 12 residues. Germline CDR1 MDHEN, CDR2 SYDVKM. Trimming took 10 bases from V and 0 from J, leaving 7 bases between them. Full variable domain (rest looked up from reference TRBV28 and TRBJ1-3): DVKVTQSSRYLVKRTGEKVFLECVQDMDHENMFWYRQDPGLGLRLIYFSYDVKMKEKGDIPEGYSVSREKKERFSLILESASTNQTSMYLCAMEGSGNTIYFGEGSWLTVV.

Turning to this clone: Additional DNA sequences in this sample encode the identical CDR3. The chain employs TRBV3-1 (or the pseudogene TRBV3-2) and TRBJ1-5, with a weak D call TRBD1 (5 bases). Deletions cut 4 bases from V and 2 bases from J, with 9 bases between. This CDR3 contains 14 residues. Germline V gene lookup returns CDR1 LGHDT and CDR2 YNNKEL (reference sequence). In DNA, the CDR3 is TGTGCCAGCAGCCCCCCGGGGGGCAATCAGCCCCAGCATTTT. The encoded protein is CASSPPGGNQPQHF.

This chain joins TRBV12-3 or TRBV12-4 and TRBJ1-5, with TRBD1 as a possible D gene (6 bases). V was clipped by 6 bases and J by 5 bases, with 11 bases between them. The CDR3 is 13 residues long. The DNA of the CDR3 is TGTGCCAGCAGCCGGGACATGGATCAGCCCCAGCATTTT. This sequence encodes CASSRDMDQPQHF.

The chain has TRBV27 and TRBJ2-7; 10 bases are shared with TRBD2. With V trimmed by 8 bases and J by 6 bases, 7 bases remained unmatched. Germline loops: CDR1 MNHEY, CDR2 SMNVEV (reference sequence). The CDR3 spans 13 residues. The CDR3 here is CASSPSGSTEQYF. The CDR3 DNA is TGTGCCAGCTCCCCTAGCGGGAGTACCGAGCAGTACTTC.

This chain connects TRBV7-3 to TRBJ2-6; D possibly corresponds to TRBD2 (6 bases). V was clipped by 7 bases and J by 4 bases, with 14 bases between them. Germline CDR1 SGHTA, CDR2 FQGTGA. This CDR3 is 15 amino acids long. Written as DNA, the CDR3 is TGTGCCAGCACCCAAGGCGGGGCCGGGGCCAACGTCCTGACTTTC. Its protein is CASTQGGAGANVLTF.

This chain joins TRBV21-1 and TRBJ2-3; the table's D call, TRBD2, has no DNA check behind it. TRBV21-1 is recorded as a pseudogene. There are 16 residues in the CDR3. CDR3 amino acids: CASSSPSGRAADTQYF. In nucleotides, the CDR3 is TGTGCCAGCTCCTCCCCCAGCGGGAGGGCCGCAGATACGCAGTATTTT.

V gene TRBV10-3 combines with J gene TRBJ2-1; 11 bases agree with TRBD1. The V gene end was trimmed by 6 bases and the J gene end by 0 bases; junction bases not matched to a gene: 7. The CDR3 extends over 17 amino acids. CDR1 and CDR2 from the germline V gene are ENHRY and SYGVKD. As DNA, the CDR3 is TGTGCCATCAGCGGGACAGGGGGTATAAGCTCCTACAATGAGCAGTTCTTC. This sequence encodes CAISGTGGISSYNEQFF.

V and J are TRBV28 and TRBJ2-7; D unclear. V lost 1 base and J 3 bases, leaving 4 bases between the germline ends. Germline V lookup: CDR1 MDHEN, CDR2 SYDVKM. This CDR3 is built from 12 residues. The CDR3 sequence is CASSLSHYEQYF. CDR3 sequence (DNA): TGTGCCAGCAGTTTATCACACTACGAGCAGTACTTC.

This chain connects TRBV29-1 to TRBJ1-4; 9 nucleotides align to TRBD1. The length of the CDR3 is 14 residues. CDR1 is SQVTM, CDR2 ANQGSEA, per germline. J was trimmed by 6 bases and V by 3 bases; bases with no gene match: 5. CDR3 coding DNA: TGCAGCGTTGAGGTTGGGACAGGGTATGAAAAACTGTTTTTT. This sequence encodes CSVEVGTGYEKLFF.

This clone was seen a handful of times. V gene TRBV7-2 combines with J gene TRBJ1-2; D is possibly TRBD1 (5 bases). The CDR3 consists of 14 residues. The germline V and J ends were trimmed by 7 bases and 4 bases, with 16 bases remaining between them. The germline gives CDR1 SGHTA, CDR2 FQGNSA. The CDR3 sequence is CASTLAQGSYGYTF. The CDR3 nucleotides are TGTGCCAGCACCCTCGCCCAGGGCTCCTATGGCTACACCTTC.

The rearrangement links TRBV7-9 to TRBJ2-7; D not certain. Trimming cost V 4 bases and J 2 bases, with 12 bases left between them. There are 14 residues in the CDR3. CDR1 SEHNR and CDR2 FQNEAQ come from the germline V gene (reference sequence). The CDR3 is CASSSLEETYEQYF. CDR3 DNA: TGTGCCAGCAGCTCCCTTGAGGAGACCTACGAGCAGTACTTC.

This clone was observed a single time. The chain combines TRBV19 with TRBJ2-7, with a tentative D call TRBD2 (6 bases). Germline loops: CDR1 LNHDA, CDR2 SQIVND (reference sequence). The CDR3 runs to 15 residues. V was trimmed by 3 bases and J by 2 bases, leaving 14 bases between them. The chain's CDR3 is CASSISSDLTYEQYF. The CDR3, as DNA: TGTGCCAGTAGTATTTCTAGCGACTTAACCTACGAGCAGTACTTC.

The CDR3 sequence is CASSSRLAGLANTGELFF. Written as DNA, the CDR3 is TGTGCCAGTAGTTCTAGACTAGCGGGACTGGCGAACACCGGGGAGCTGTTTTTT. V and J are TRBV19 and TRBJ2-2; 11 nucleotides match TRBD2. CDR3 length: 18 residues. Germline V gene data show CDR1 as LNHDA and CDR2 as SQIVND (reference sequence). J lost 0 bases, V lost 5 bases, and 8 bases had no gene match. Complete variable domain (other parts from reference TRBV19 and TRBJ2-2): DGGITQSPKYLFRKEGQNVTLSCEQNLNHDAMYWYRQDPGQGLRLIYYSQIVNDFQKGDIAEGYSVSREKKESFPLTVTSAQKNPTAFYLCASSSRLAGLANTGELFFGEGSRLTVL.

The CDR3 sequence: CASTGGLSYNSPLHF. CDR3 nucleotide sequence: TGTGCCAGCACAGGGGGATTGTCCTATAATTCACCCCTCCACTTT. The chain joins TRBV28 to TRBJ1-6; 7 positions match TRBD1. The CDR3 contains 15 residues. The trim removed 7 bases at V and 1 base at J, leaving 4 bases unmatched. Germline CDR1 MDHEN, CDR2 SYDVKM. The variable domain in full, completed from reference TRBV28 and TRBJ1-6, reads DVKVTQSSRYLVKRTGEKVFLECVQDMDHENMFWYRQDPGLGLRLIYFSYDVKMKEKGDIPEGYSVSREKKERFSLILESASTNQTSMYLCASTGGLSYNSPLHFGNGTRLTVT.

The genes are TRBV10-3 and TRBJ1-4; 9 positions agree with TRBD1. The germline CDR1 and CDR2 sequences are ENHRY and SYGVKD. The ends lost 11 bases at V and 4 bases at J; junction bases unmatched: 8. This CDR3 is built from 14 residues. The CDR3 protein is CAARTGELNEKLFF. CDR3 coding DNA: TGTGCCGCGAGGACAGGGGAGCTTAATGAAAAACTGTTTTTT.

The chain joins TRBV6-5 to TRBJ2-1; the match to TRBD2 covers 13 bases. Germline values: CDR1 MNHEY, CDR2 SVGAGI. CDR3 length: 15 residues. The V segment lost 6 bases and the J segment 6 bases; nucleotides outside the gene matches: 5. The CDR3 nucleotides are TGTGCCAGCAGACTAGCGGGAGGGGGGGGCAATGAGCAGTTCTTC. This encodes CASRLAGGGGNEQFF.

The V and J genes are TRBV28 and TRBJ1-6, with D perhaps matching TRBD1 (6 bases). The V and J ends lost 3 bases and 7 bases respectively, with 19 bases between them. The CDR3 totals 17 residues. Germline V gives CDR1 MDHEN, CDR2 SYDVKM. The CDR3 here is CASSFRSGTNGNSPLHF. The CDR3, as DNA: TGTGCCAGCAGTTTTCGGAGCGGGACAAACGGGAATTCACCCCTCCACTTT.